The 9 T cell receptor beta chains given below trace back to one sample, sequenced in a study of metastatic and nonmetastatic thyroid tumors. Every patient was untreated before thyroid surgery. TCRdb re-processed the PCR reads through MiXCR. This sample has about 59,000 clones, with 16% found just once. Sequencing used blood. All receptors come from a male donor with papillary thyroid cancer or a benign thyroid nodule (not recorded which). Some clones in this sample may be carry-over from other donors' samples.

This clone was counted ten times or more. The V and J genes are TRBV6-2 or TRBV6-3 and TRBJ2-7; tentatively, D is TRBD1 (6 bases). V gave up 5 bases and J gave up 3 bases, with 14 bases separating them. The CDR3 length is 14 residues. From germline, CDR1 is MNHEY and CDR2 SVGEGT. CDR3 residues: CASSRDKGGYEQYV. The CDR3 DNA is TGTGCCAGCAGTCGGGATAAAGGGGGCTACGAGCAGTACGTC.

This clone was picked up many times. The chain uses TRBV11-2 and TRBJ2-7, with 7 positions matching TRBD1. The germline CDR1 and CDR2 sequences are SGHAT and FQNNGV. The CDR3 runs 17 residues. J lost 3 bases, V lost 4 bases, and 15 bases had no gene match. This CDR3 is CASSSFAATGTFYEQYF. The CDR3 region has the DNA TGTGCCAGCAGCTCCTTTGCCGCGACAGGGACGTTCTACGAGCAGTACTTC.

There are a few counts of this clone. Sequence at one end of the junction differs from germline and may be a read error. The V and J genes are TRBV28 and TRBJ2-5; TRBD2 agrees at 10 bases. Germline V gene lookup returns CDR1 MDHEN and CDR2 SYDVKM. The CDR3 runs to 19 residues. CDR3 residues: CASSPIPNSGRNGKETQYF. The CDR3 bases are TGTGCCAGCAGTCCTATACCGAATAGCGGGAGGAACGGTAAGGAGACACAGTACTTC.

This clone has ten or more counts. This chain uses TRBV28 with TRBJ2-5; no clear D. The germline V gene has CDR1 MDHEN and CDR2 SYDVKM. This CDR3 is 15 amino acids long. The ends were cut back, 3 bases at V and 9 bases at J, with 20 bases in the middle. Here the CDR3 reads CASSFQGPTIAAQYF. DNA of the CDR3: TGTGCCAGCAGTTTCCAAGGGCCAACAATCGCAGCCCAGTACTTC.

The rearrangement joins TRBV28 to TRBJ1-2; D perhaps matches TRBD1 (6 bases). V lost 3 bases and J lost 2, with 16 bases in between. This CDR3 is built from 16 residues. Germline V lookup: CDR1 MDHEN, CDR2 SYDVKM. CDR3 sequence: CASSFPGWQGNYGYTF. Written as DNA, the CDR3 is TGTGCCAGCAGTTTCCCGGGGTGGCAGGGGAACTATGGCTACACCTTC.

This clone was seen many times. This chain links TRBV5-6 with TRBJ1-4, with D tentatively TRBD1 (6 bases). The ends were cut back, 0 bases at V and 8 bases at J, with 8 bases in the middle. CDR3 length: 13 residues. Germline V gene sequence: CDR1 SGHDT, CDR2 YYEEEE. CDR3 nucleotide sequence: TGTGCCAGCAGCTTGGGACAGGCAGAAAAACTGTTTTTT. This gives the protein CASSLGQAEKLFF.

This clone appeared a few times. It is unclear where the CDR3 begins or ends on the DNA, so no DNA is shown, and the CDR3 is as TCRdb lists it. This CDR3 is CAIYRCAYEQYV. This chain joins TRBV6-1 and TRBJ2-7; the table assigns TRBD1, which was not confirmed against the DNA. CDR1 and CDR2 from the germline V gene are MNHNS and SASEGT. The CDR3 contains 12 residues when both ends are counted.

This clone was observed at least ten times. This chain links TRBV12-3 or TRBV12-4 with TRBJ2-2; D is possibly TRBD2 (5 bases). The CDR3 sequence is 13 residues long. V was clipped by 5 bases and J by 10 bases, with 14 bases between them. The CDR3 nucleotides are TGTGCCAGCAGTCTAGAGGGTTCCCAGGAGCTGTTTTTT. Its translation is CASSLEGSQELFF.

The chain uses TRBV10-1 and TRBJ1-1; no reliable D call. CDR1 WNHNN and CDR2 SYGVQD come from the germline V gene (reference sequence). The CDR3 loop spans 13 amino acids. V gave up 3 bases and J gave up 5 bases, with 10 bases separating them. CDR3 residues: CASSETKVTEAFF. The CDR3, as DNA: TGCGCCAGCAGTGAAACAAAGGTAACTGAAGCTTTCTTT.